This T cell receptor beta chain derives from a study of OX40 agonist ivuxolimab in advanced cancers. The wider study: The study treated patients with ivuxolimab, an agonistic anti-OX40 (CD134) antibody. Eligibility admitted prior anti-PD-1, anti-PD-L1 or anti-CTLA-4 therapy; 35% to 40% had some.

CDR3 length: 14 residues. Germline assignment: CDR1 MNHNS and CDR2 SASEGT. V lost 9 bases to trimming and J lost 4 bases, with 16 bases between them. Repertoires were generated with immunoSEQ multiplex PCR, while TCRdb's copy carries only in-frame clones and drops some. Seen here are 35,000 to 50,000 clones, about 93% observed once, and the top ten hold 20% to 25%. Overall study findings and caveats: More expanded clones were found, on average, in CD8+ than in CD4+ T cells. At 0.1 to 3.0 mg/kg, clonal expansion of CD4+ and CD8+ blood T cells had occurred by week 6.

For this clone: Antigen: not known.

This rearrangement joins TRBV6-1 to TRBJ2-1; D perhaps matches TRBD2 (6 bases). The material sequenced was CD4+ or CD8+ T cells sorted from blood, taken in a trial of the OX40 agonist ivuxolimab. This receptor was taken from an adult with an advanced solid tumor such as melanoma, head and neck, liver or kidney cancer. The CDR3: CASATPGLYNEQFF. The CDR3 bases are TGTGCCAGTGCGACCCCGGGACTGTACAATGAGCAGTTCTTC.